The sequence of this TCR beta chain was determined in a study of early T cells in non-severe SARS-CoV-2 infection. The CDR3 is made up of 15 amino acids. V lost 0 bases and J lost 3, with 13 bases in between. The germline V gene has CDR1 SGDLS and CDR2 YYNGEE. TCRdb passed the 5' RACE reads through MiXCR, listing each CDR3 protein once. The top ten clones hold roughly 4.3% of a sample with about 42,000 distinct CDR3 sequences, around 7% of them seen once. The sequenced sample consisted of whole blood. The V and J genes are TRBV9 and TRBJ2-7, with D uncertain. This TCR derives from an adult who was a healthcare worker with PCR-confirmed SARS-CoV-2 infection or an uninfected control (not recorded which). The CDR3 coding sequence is TGTGCCAGCAGCGTAGGAGGTAGTAGGATCTACGAGCAGTACTTC. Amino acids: CASSVGGSRIYEQYF.